This T cell receptor beta chain was retrieved from a study of blood T cell repertoires in COVID-19. Study-level background: The cDNA or gDNA used as material had been derived from T cells, B-cell-depleted T cells, or PBMCs.

This CDR3 comprises 16 residues. Germline V lookup: CDR1 MDHEN, CDR2 SYDVKM. Trimming removed 4 bases from V and 0 bases from J, with 14 bases in between. Libraries were prepared by immunoSEQ multiplex PCR; TCRdb keeps only in-frame clonotypes and omits some of them. The data contain some 230,000 clones, about four fifths of them singletons. The sequencing input was peripheral blood. This TCR was sampled from a woman aged 55-69 years with acute or convalescent COVID-19. This chain uses TRBV28 with TRBJ2-3; tentative D call: TRBD2 (6 bases). The CDR3 reads CASSWASAGSTDTQYF. In nucleotides, the CDR3 is TGTGCCAGCAGTTGGGCCAGCGCGGGGAGCACAGATACGCAGTATTTT. Drawing the rest from reference TRBV28 and TRBJ2-3, the complete variable domain is DVKVTQSSRYLVKRTGEKVFLECVQDMDHENMFWYRQDPGLGLRLIYFSYDVKMKEKGDIPEGYSVSREKKERFSLILESASTNQTSMYLCASSWASAGSTDTQYFGPGTRLTVL.